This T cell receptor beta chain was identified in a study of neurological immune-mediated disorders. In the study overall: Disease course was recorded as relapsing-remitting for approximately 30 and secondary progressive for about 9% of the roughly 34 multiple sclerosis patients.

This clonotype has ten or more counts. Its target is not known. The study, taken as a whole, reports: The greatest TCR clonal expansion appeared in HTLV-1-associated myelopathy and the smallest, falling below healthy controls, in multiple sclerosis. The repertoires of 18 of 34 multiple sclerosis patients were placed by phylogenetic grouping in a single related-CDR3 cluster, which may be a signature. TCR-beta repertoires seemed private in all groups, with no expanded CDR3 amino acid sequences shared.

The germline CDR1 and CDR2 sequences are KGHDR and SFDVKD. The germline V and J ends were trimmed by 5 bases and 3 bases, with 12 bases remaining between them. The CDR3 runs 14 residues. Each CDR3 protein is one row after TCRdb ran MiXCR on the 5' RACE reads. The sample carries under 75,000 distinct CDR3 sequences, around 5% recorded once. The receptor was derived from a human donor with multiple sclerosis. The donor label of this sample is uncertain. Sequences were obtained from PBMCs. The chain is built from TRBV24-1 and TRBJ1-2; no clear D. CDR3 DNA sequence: TGTGCCACCAGTGGGACGGAACTTCACTATGGCTACACCTTC. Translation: CATSGTELHYGYTF.